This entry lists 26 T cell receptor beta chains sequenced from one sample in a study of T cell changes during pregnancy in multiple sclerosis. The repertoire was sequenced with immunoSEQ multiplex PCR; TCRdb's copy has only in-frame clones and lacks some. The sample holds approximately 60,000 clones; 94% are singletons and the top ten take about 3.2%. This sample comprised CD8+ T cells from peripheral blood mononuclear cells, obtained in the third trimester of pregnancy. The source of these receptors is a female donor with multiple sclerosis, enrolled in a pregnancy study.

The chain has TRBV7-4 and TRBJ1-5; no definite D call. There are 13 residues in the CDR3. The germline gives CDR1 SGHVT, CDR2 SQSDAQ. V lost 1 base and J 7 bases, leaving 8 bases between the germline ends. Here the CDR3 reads CASSLGPGQPQHF. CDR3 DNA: TGTGCCAGCAGCTTAGGCCCAGGACAGCCCCAGCATTTT.

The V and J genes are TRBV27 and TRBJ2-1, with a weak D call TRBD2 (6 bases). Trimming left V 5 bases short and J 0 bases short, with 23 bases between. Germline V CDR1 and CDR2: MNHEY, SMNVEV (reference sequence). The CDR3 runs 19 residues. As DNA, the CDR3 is TGTGCCAGCAGTCCCCAAACTAGCAGGAGTCTCGACTCCTACAATGAGCAGTTCTTC. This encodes CASSPQTSRSLDSYNEQFF.

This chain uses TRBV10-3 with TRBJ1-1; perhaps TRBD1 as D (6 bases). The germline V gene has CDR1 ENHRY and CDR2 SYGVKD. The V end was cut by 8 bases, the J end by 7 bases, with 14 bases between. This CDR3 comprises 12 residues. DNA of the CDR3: TGTGCCATCGGTGGGGGGCAGCTTGAAGCTTTCTTT. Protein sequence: CAIGGGQLEAFF.

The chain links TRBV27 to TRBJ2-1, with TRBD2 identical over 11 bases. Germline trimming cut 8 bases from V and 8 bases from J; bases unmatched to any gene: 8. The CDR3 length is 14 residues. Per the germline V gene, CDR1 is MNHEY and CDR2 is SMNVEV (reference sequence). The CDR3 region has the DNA TGTGCCAGCGGGGAGGGACTAGCGGCCTATGAGCAGTTCTTC. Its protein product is CASGEGLAAYEQFF.

The CDR3 protein is CASSLTKREVDTQYF. CDR3 sequence (DNA): TGCGCCAGCAGCTTGACGAAGCGGGAGGTAGATACGCAGTATTTT. The chain uses TRBV5-1 and TRBJ2-3, with 9 bases matching TRBD2. This CDR3 comprises 15 residues. The germline gives CDR1 SGHRS, CDR2 YFSETQ. J gave up 5 bases and V 1 base, and 5 bases lay outside the gene matches. Variable domain in full (rest from reference TRBV5-1 and TRBJ2-3): KAGVTQTPRYLIKTRGQQVTLSCSPISGHRSVSWYQQTPGQGLQFLFEYFSETQRNKGNFPGRFSGRQFSNSRSEMNVSTLELGDSALYLCASSLTKREVDTQYFGPGTRLTVL.

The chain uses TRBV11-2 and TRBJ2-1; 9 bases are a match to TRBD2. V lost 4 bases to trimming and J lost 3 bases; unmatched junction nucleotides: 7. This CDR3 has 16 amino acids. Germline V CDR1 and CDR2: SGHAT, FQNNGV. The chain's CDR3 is CASSYTGLAYYNEQFF. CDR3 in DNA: TGTGCCAGCAGCTACACAGGACTAGCGTACTACAATGAGCAGTTCTTC.

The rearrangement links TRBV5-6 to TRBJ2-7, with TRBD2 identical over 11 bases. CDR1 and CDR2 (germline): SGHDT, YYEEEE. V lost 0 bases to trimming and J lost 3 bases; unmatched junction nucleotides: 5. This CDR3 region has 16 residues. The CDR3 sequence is CASSLELAGDHYEQYF. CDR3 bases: TGTGCCAGCAGCTTGGAACTAGCGGGAGATCACTACGAGCAGTACTTC.

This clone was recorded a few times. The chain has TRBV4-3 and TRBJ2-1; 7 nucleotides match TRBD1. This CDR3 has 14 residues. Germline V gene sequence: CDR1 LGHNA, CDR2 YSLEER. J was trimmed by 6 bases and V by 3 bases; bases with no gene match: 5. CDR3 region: CASSHGQEVNEQFF. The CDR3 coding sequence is TGCGCCAGCAGCCACGGACAGGAAGTCAATGAGCAGTTCTTC.

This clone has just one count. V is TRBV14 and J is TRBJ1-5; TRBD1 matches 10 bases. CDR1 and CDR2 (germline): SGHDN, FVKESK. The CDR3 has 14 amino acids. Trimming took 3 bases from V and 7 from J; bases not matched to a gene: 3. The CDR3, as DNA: TGTGCCAGCAGCCAGACAGGGGGCGGCCAGCCCCAGCATTTT. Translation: CASSQTGGGQPQHF.

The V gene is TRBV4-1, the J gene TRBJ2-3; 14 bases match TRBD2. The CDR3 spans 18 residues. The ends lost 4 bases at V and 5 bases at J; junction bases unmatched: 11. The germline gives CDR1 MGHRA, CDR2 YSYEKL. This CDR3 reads CASSPIATGTSGRDTQYF. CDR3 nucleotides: TGCGCCAGCAGCCCTATTGCGACCGGGACTAGCGGGAGAGATACGCAGTATTTT.

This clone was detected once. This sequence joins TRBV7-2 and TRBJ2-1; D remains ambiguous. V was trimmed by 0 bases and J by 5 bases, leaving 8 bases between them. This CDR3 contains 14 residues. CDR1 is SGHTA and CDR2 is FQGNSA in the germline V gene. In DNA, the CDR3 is TGTGCCAGCAGCTTAGCAATCTCGGACAATGAGCAGTTCTTC. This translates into CASSLAISDNEQFF.

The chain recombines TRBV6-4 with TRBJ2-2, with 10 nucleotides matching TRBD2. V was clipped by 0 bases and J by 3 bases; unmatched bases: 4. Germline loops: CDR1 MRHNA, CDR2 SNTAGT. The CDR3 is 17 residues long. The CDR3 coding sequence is TGTGCCAGCAGTGACTCAGGGACTAGCGAGTACACCGGGGAGCTGTTTTTT. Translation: CASSDSGTSEYTGELFF.

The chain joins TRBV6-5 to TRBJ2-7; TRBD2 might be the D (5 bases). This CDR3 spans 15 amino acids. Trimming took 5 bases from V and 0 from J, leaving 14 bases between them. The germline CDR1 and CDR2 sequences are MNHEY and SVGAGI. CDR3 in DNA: TGTGCCAGCAGTGTCCGGGGATCGAGCTCCTACGAGCAGTACTTC. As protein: CASSVRGSSSYEQYF.

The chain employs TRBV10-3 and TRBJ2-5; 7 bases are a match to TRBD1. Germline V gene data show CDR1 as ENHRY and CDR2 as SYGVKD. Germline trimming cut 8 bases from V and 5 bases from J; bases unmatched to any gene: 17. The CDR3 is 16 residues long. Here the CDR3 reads CAIWDRDYRGGETQYF. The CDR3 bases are TGTGCCATCTGGGATCGAGATTACAGGGGTGGGGAGACCCAGTACTTC.

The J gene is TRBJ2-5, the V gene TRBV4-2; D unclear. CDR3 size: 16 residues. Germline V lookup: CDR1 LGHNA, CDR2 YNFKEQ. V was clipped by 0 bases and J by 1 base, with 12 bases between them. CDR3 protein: CASSQDLLGSQETQYF. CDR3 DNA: TGTGCCAGCAGCCAAGATCTCCTGGGCAGCCAAGAGACCCAGTACTTC.

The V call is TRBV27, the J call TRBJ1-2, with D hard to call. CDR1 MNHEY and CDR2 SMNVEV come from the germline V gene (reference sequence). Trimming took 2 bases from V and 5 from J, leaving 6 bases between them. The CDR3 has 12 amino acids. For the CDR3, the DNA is TGTGCCAGCAGTTTAGACGGGTATGGCTACACCTTC. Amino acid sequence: CASSLDGYGYTF.

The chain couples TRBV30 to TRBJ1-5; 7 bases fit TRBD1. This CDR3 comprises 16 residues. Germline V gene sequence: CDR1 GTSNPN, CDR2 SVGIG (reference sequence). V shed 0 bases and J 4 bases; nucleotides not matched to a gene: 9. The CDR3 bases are TGTGCCTGGAGTGTACTAGGGGTCAGGGGGAATCAGCCCCAGCATTTT. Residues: CAWSVLGVRGNQPQHF.

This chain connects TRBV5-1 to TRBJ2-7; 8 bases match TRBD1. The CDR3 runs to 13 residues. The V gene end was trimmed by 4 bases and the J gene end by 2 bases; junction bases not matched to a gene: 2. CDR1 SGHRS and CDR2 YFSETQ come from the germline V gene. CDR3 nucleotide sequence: TGCGCCAGCAGCGTGGGACAGGCCTACGAGCAGTACTTC. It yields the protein CASSVGQAYEQYF.

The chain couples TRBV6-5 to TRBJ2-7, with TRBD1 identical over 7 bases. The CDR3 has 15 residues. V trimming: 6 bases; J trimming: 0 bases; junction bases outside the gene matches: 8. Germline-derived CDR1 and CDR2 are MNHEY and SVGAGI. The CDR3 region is CASRTGQVPSYEQYF. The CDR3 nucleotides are TGTGCCAGCAGGACCGGACAGGTCCCCTCCTACGAGCAGTACTTC.

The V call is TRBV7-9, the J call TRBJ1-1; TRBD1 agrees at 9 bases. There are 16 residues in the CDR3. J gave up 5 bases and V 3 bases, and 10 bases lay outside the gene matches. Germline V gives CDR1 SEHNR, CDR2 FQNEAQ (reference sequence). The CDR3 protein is CASSFYNMGQGTEAFF. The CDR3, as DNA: TGTGCCAGCAGCTTCTATAACATGGGACAGGGAACTGAAGCTTTCTTT.

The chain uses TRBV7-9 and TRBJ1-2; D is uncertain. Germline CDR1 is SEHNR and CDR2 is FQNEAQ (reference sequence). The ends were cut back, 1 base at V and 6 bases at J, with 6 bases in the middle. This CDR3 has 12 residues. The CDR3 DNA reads TGTGCCAGCAGCTTAGGAGGAAATGGCTACACCTTC. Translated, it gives CASSLGGNGYTF. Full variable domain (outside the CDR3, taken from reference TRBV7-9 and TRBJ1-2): DTGVSQNPRHKITKRGQNVTFRCDPISEHNRLYWYRQTLGQGPEFLTYFQNEAQLEKSRLLSDRFSAERPKGSFSTLEIQRTEQGDSAMYLCASSLGGNGYTFGSGTRLTVV.

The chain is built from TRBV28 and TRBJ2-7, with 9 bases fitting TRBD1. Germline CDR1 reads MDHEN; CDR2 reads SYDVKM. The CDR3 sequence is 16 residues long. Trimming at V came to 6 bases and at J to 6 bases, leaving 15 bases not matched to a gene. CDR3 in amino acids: CASSPRPGTGPLEQYF. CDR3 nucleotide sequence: TGTGCCAGCAGCCCCCGTCCCGGGACAGGGCCCCTCGAGCAGTACTTC.

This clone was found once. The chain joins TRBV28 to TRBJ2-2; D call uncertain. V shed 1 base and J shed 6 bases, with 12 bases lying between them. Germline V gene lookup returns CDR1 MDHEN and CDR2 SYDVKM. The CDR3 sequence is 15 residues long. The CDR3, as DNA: TGTGCCAGCAGTTTATACCTAGAAGTTTCCGGGGAGCTGTTTTTT. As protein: CASSLYLEVSGELFF. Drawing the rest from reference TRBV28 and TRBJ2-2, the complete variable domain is DVKVTQSSRYLVKRTGEKVFLECVQDMDHENMFWYRQDPGLGLRLIYFSYDVKMKEKGDIPEGYSVSREKKERFSLILESASTNQTSMYLCASSLYLEVSGELFFGEGSRLTVL.

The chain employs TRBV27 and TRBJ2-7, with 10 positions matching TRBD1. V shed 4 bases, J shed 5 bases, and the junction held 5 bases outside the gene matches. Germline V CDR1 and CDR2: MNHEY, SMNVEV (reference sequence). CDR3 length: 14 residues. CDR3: CASSSGQGFHEQYF. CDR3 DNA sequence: TGTGCCAGCAGTTCGGGACAGGGGTTCCACGAGCAGTACTTC.

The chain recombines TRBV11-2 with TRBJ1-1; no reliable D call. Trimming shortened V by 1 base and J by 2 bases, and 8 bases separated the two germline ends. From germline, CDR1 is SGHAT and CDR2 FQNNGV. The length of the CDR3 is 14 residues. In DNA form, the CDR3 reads TGTGCCAGCAGCTTAGGGCATGCCAACACTGAAGCTTTCTTT. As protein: CASSLGHANTEAFF.

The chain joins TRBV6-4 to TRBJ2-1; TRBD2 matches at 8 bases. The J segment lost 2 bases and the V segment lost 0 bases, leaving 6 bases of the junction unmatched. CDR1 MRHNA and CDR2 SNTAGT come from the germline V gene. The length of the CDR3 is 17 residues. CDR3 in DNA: TGTGCCAGCAGTGACTCGGGGGGCGGGAGGACCTACAATGAGCAGTTCTTC. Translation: CASSDSGGGRTYNEQFF.